This T cell receptor (beta chain) appears in the sequencing data of a study of Ad26.COV2.S vaccination and SARS-CoV-2 variants. The wider study: It was the COV1001 Ad26.COV2.S trial arm that included the donor. Regarding the study as a whole: Measurement of non-spike TCR breadth gave similar results in vaccine and placebo recipients.

CDR1 and CDR2 (germline): SGHVS, FQNEAQ. This CDR3 comprises 15 residues. V lost 5 bases and J 1 base, leaving 11 bases between the germline ends. Specified treatment: about 20 received Ad26.COV2.S at low or high dose, single or two shots; about 5 received placebo; per-sample allocation not given. Specimen acquisition occurred on day 63 following the initial vaccine or placebo injection. As to this clone: What it recognizes is unknown.

Here immunoSEQ multiplex PCR was the method, and the copy in TCRdb shows in-frame clones only, minus some. Of 380,000 or so clones listed, approximately 90% are singletons. The receptor's source is a person aged 18-65 years who received the Ad26.COV2.S COVID-19 vaccine or a placebo. This specimen consisted of peripheral blood, obtained in a trial of Ad26.COV2.S vaccine versus placebo. The rearrangement joins TRBV7-8 to TRBJ2-2, with D perhaps matching TRBD1 (5 bases). In DNA form, the CDR3 reads TGTGCCAGCAGCACGGACACAATGAACACCGGGGAGCTGTTTTTT. Amino acid sequence: CASSTDTMNTGELFF. Variable domain in full (rest from reference TRBV7-8 and TRBJ2-2): GAGVSQSPRYKVAKRGQDVALRCDPISGHVSLFWYQQALGQGPEFLTYFQNEAQLDKSGLPSDRFFAERPEGSVSTLKIQRTQQEDSAVYLCASSTDTMNTGELFFGEGSRLTVL.